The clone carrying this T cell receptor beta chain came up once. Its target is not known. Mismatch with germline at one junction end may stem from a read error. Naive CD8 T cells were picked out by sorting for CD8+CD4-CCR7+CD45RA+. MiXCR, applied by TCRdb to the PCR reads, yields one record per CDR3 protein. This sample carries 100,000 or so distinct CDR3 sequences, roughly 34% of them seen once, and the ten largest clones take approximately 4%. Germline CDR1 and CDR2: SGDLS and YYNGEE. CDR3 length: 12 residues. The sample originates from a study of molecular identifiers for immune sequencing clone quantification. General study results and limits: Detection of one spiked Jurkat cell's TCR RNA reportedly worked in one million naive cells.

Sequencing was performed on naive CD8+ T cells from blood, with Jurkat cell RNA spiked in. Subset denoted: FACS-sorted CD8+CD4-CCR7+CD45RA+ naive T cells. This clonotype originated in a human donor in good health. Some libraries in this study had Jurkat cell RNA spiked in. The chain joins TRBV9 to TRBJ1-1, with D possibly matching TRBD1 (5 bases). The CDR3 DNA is TGTGCCAGCAGCCAGACAGAGCTTGAAGCTTCCTTT. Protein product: CASSQTELEASF.